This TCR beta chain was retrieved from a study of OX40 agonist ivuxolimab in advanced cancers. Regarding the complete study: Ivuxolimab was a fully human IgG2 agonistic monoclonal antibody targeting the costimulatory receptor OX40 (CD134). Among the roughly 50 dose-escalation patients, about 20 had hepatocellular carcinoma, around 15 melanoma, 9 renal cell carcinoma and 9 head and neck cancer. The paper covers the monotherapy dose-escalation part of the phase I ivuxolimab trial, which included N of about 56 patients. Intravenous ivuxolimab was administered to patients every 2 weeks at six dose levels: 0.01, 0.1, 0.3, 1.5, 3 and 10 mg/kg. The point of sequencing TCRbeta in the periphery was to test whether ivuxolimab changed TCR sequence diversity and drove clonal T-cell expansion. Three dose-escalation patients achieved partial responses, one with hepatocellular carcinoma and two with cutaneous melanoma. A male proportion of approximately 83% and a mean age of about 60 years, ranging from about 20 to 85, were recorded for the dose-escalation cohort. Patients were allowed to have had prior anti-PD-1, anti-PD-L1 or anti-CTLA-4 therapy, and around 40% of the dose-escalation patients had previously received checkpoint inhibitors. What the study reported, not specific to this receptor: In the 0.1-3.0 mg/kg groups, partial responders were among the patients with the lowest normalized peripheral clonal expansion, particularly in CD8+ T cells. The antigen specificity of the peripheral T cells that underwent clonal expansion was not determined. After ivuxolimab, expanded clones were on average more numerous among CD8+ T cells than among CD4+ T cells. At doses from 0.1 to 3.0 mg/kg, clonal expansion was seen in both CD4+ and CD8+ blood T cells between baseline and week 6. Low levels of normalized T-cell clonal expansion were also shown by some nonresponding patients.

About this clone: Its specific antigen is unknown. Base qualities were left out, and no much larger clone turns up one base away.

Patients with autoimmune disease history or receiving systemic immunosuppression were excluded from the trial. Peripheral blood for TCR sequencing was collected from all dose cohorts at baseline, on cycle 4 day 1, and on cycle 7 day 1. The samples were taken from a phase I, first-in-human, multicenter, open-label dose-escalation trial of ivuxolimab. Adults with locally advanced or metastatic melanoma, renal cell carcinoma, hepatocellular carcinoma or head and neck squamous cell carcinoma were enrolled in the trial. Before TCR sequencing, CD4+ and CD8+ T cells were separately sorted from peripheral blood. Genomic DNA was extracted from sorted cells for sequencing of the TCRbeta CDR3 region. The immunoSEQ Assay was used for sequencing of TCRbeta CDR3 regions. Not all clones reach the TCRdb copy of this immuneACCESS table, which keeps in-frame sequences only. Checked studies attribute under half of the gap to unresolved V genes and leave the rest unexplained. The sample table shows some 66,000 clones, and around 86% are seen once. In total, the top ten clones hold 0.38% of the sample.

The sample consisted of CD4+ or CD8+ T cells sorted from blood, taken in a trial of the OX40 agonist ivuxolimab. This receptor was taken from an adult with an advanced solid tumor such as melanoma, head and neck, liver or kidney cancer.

This receptor carries the CDR3 CASGLVSGEVGEQYF. The bases read TGTGCTAGTGGTTTGGTATCAGGGGAGGTCGGCGAGCAGTACTTC. The sequence links TRBV12-5 to TRBJ2-5; the D element might be TRBD1 or TRBD2, as each aligns at 6 bases. With the DNA end fitting TRBJ2-7 better, the J assignment may be wrong. The cysteine opens and the phenylalanine closes a CDR3 of 15 amino acids. Of the read, only the CDR3 DNA is kept; its 45 bases are in frame from base 1. The germline V gene supplies CDR1 LGHNT and CDR2 FRNRAP.